This is a list of T cell receptor beta chains from one sample in a study of ipilimumab plus nivolumab after autologous stem cell transplantation. Libraries were prepared by immunoSEQ multiplex PCR; TCRdb keeps only in-frame clonotypes and omits some of them. The table shows 8,000 to 13,000 clones, with just under 80% occurring only once. The input for sequencing was PBMCs, taken in a trial of ipilimumab plus nivolumab as post-transplant consolidation. The origin of the receptors is a male donor with diffuse large B-cell lymphoma. The CDR3 runs from the conserved cysteine through the conserved F or W. Fields, in order: CDR3 length, J gene, V gene, D gene, clone size, CDR3 protein, CDR3 DNA. A D gene is named only where the DNA matches it firmly. Not every row has a clone size; where given, it reads once, few, many or a size class.

length: 14; J: TRBJ1-6; V: TRBV6-7; D: .; size: .; CDR3: CADQHRQPNSPLHF; DNA: TGTGCCGACCAACATAGGCAGCCTAATTCACCCCTCCACTTT
length: 13; J: TRBJ1-6; V: TRBV6-1; D: .; size: .; CDR3: CASQIRGYSPLHF; DNA: TGTGCCAGCCAAATAAGGGGATATTCACCCCTCCACTTT
length: 15; J: TRBJ2-7; V: TRBV19; D: TRBD1; size: few; CDR3: CASSPRGQGPHEQYF; DNA: TGTGCCAGTAGTCCCCGGGGACAGGGACCCCACGAGCAGTACTTC
length: 12; J: TRBJ2-5; V: TRBV6-6; D: .; size: .; CDR3: CASSYYQETQYF; DNA: TGTGCCAGCAGTTACTATCAAGAGACCCAGTACTTC
length: 14; J: TRBJ1-6; V: TRBV10-3; D: .; size: .; CDR3: CAITLRPGSSPLHF; DNA: TGTGCCATCACTCTCAGGCCAGGGAGTTCACCCCTCCACTTT
length: 13; J: TRBJ2-1; V: TRBV9; D: .; size: .; CDR3: CASSEADYNEQFF; DNA: TGTGCCAGCAGCGAGGCAGACTACAATGAGCAGTTCTTC
length: 15; J: TRBJ1-1; V: TRBV4-2; D: .; size: medium-sized; CDR3: CASSPTDSVYTEAFF; DNA: TGTGCCAGCAGCCCTACGGACAGCGTTTACACTGAAGCTTTCTTT
length: 14; J: TRBJ2-1; V: TRBV2; D: .; size: .; CDR3: CASILLASYNEQFF; DNA: TGTGCCAGCATTCTTCTTGCGTCCTACAATGAGCAGTTCTTC
length: 11; J: TRBJ2-7; V: TRBV20-1; D: .; size: few; CDR3: CSAERGYEQYF; DNA: TGCAGTGCTGAGCGCGGCTACGAGCAGTACTTC
length: 16; J: TRBJ2-5; V: TRBV28; D: TRBD2; size: .; CDR3: CASSLPGTSVAETQYF; DNA: TGTGCCAGCAGTTTACCGGGGACTAGCGTGGCGGAGACCCAGTACTTC
length: 12; J: TRBJ1-5; V: TRBV14; D: .; size: few; CDR3: CASSQANQPQHF; DNA: TGTGCCAGCAGCCAAGCGAATCAGCCCCAGCATTTT
length: 13; J: TRBJ2-7; V: TRBV13; D: TRBD1; size: .; CDR3: CASRPPQGNEQYF; DNA: TGTGCCAGCAGACCTCCACAGGGGAACGAGCAGTACTTC
length: 14; J: TRBJ1-6; V: TRBV6-1; D: .; size: .; CDR3: CASSDIRGRGPLHF; DNA: TGTGCCAGCAGTGATATTCGGGGACGCGGCCCCCTCCACTTT
length: 15; J: TRBJ1-3; V: TRBV5-1; D: .; size: few; CDR3: CASSLEAASGNTIYF; DNA: TGCGCCAGCAGCTTGGAGGCGGCCTCTGGAAACACCATATATTTT
length: 15; J: TRBJ1-2; V: TRBV7-8; D: TRBD1; size: .; CDR3: CASSFRQGSNYGYTF; DNA: TGTGCCAGCAGCTTTAGACAGGGGTCAAACTATGGCTACACCTTC
length: 16; J: TRBJ1-1; V: TRBV29-1; D: TRBD1; size: .; CDR3: CSGRRQGAFKNTEAFF; DNA: TGCAGCGGGAGGAGACAGGGGGCATTCAAGAACACTGAAGCTTTCTTT
length: 15; J: TRBJ2-1; V: TRBV4-1; D: .; size: .; CDR3: CASSLDSTSYNEQFF; DNA: TGCGCCAGCAGCCTGGACTCCACCTCCTACAATGAGCAGTTCTTC
length: 16; J: TRBJ2-7; V: TRBV4-3; D: .; size: few; CDR3: CASSQELGLTSYEQYF; DNA: TGCGCCAGCAGCCAAGAACTCGGGCTAACTTCCTACGAGCAGTACTTC
length: 15; J: TRBJ1-5; V: TRBV29-1; D: .; size: .; CDR3: CSVEESGLGNQPQHF; DNA: TGCAGCGTTGAAGAATCGGGTCTTGGCAATCAGCCCCAGCATTTT
length: 14; J: TRBJ1-5; V: TRBV10-3; D: .; size: once; CDR3: CAIRGDGSNQPQHF; DNA: TGTGCCATCAGGGGGGACGGAAGCAATCAGCCCCAGCATTTT
length: 18; J: TRBJ1-4; V: TRBV9; D: TRBD1; size: once; CDR3: CASSPRGQGRPTNEKLFF; DNA: TGTGCCAGCAGCCCCCGAGGACAGGGGAGGCCAACTAATGAAAAACTGTTTTTT
length: 13; J: TRBJ2-1; V: TRBV19; D: TRBD2; size: once; CDR3: CASSIPGGLEQFF; DNA: TGTGCCAGTAGTATACCGGGGGGATTAGAGCAGTTCTTC
length: 15; J: TRBJ2-3; V: TRBV11-2; D: .; size: .; CDR3: CASSLAGHSTDTQYF; DNA: TGTGCCAGCAGCTTAGCGGGACATAGCACAGATACGCAGTATTTT
length: 14; J: TRBJ2-1; V: TRBV29-1; D: .; size: .; CDR3: CSVERDRSYNEQFF; DNA: TGCAGCGTTGAGAGGGACCGCTCCTACAATGAGCAGTTCTTC
length: 13; J: TRBJ1-2; V: TRBV19; D: .; size: .; CDR3: CASRADPAKGYTF; DNA: TGTGCCAGTAGGGCCGATCCCGCAAAGGGCTACACCTTC
length: 14; J: TRBJ1-6; V: TRBV2; D: TRBD1; size: few; CDR3: CASDRGEDNSPLHF; DNA: TGTGCCAGTGACAGGGGTGAGGATAATTCACCCCTCCACTTT
length: 13; J: TRBJ2-7; V: TRBV12-5; D: TRBD1; size: .; CDR3: CASGWDRGYEQYF; DNA: TGTGCTAGTGGTTGGGACAGGGGGTACGAGCAGTACTTC
length: 13; J: TRBJ2-7; V: TRBV19; D: .; size: .; CDR3: CATSGTPYYEQYF; DNA: TGTGCCACCTCCGGGACACCTTACTACGAGCAGTACTTC
length: 13; J: TRBJ1-5; V: TRBV30; D: .; size: few; CDR3: CAWTASEGQPQHF; DNA: TGTGCCTGGACGGCGAGTGAGGGACAGCCCCAGCATTTT
length: 15; J: TRBJ2-5; V: TRBV28; D: .; size: few; CDR3: CASSLGGADGETQYF; DNA: TGTGCCAGCAGTTTAGGAGGGGCGGACGGAGAGACCCAGTACTTC
length: 15; J: TRBJ1-2; V: TRBV7-6; D: TRBD1; size: .; CDR3: CASSNTGGADYGYTF; DNA: TGTGCCAGCAGTAACACAGGGGGCGCGGACTATGGCTACACCTTC
length: 11; J: TRBJ2-5; V: TRBV6-5; D: .; size: .; CDR3: CASSHRETQYF; DNA: TGTGCCAGCAGTCACAGGGAGACCCAGTACTTC
length: 18; J: TRBJ2-6; V: TRBV28; D: TRBD1; size: .; CDR3: CASSPIPWTGSGANVLTF; DNA: TGTGCCAGCAGTCCGATCCCCTGGACAGGATCTGGGGCCAACGTCCTGACTTTC
length: 15; J: TRBJ2-7; V: TRBV30; D: .; size: .; CDR3: CAWSVDRTLSYEQYF; DNA: TGTGCCTGGAGTGTGGACAGAACCCTCTCCTACGAGCAGTACTTC
length: 16; J: TRBJ1-3; V: TRBV4-1; D: .; size: .; CDR3: CASSQGPIRSGNTIYF; DNA: TGCGCCAGCAGCCAGGGGCCTATCCGCTCTGGAAACACCATATATTTT
length: 15; J: TRBJ2-1; V: TRBV28; D: .; size: .; CDR3: CASSLSSRSYNEQFF; DNA: TGTGCCAGCAGTTTATCGTCAAGATCCTACAATGAGCAGTTCTTC
length: 14; J: TRBJ2-7; V: TRBV9; D: .; size: .; CDR3: CASSVEDWGYEQYF; DNA: TGTGCCAGCAGCGTTGAGGACTGGGGTTACGAGCAGTACTTC
length: 13; J: TRBJ2-7; V: TRBV6-5; D: .; size: .; CDR3: CASSLRYNYEQYF; DNA: TGTGCCAGCAGCTTAAGGTATAACTACGAGCAGTACTTC
length: 16; J: TRBJ2-1; V: TRBV5-1; D: .; size: .; CDR3: CASSLVGAVAYNEQFF; DNA: TGCGCCAGCAGCTTGGTTGGGGCCGTGGCCTACAATGAGCAGTTCTTC
length: 16; J: TRBJ2-2; V: TRBV5-6; D: TRBD2; size: .; CDR3: CASSLGLAGDLGELFF; DNA: TGTGCCAGCAGCTTGGGACTAGCGGGGGATCTCGGGGAGCTGTTTTTT
length: 14; J: TRBJ1-5; V: TRBV6-1; D: .; size: once; CDR3: CASSGREIVQPQHF; DNA: TGTGCCAGCAGCGGCCGTGAAATAGTTCAGCCCCAGCATTTT
length: 16; J: TRBJ2-5; V: TRBV5-1; D: .; size: .; CDR3: CASSLRDSNVGETQYF; DNA: TGCGCCAGCAGCCTTAGGGACTCCAACGTTGGGGAGACCCAGTACTTC
length: 15; J: TRBJ2-3; V: TRBV18; D: .; size: .; CDR3: CASSYGTHSTDTQYF; DNA: TGTGCCAGCTCATATGGGACTCATAGCACAGATACGCAGTATTTT
length: 13; J: TRBJ2-5; V: TRBV7-6; D: .; size: .; CDR3: CASSLAGLETQYF; DNA: TGTGCCAGCAGCTTAGCGGGGTTGGAGACCCAGTACTTC
length: 16; J: TRBJ2-2; V: TRBV9; D: TRBD1; size: .; CDR3: CASSDKDRENTGELFF; DNA: TGTGCCAGCAGCGATAAGGACAGGGAGAACACCGGGGAGCTGTTTTTT
length: 16; J: TRBJ2-5; V: TRBV5-1; D: TRBD2; size: .; CDR3: CASSPGLAGFQETQYF; DNA: TGCGCCAGCAGCCCTGGACTAGCGGGGTTCCAAGAGACCCAGTACTTC
length: 18; J: TRBJ1-1; V: TRBV7-9; D: .; size: .; CDR3: CASSPPWGVRGRKSEAFF; DNA: TGTGCCAGCAGCCCACCTTGGGGGGTCAGGGGTCGCAAGTCTGAAGCTTTCTTT
length: 13; J: TRBJ1-1; V: TRBV19; D: .; size: large; CDR3: CASSITANTEAFF; DNA: TGTGCCAGTAGTATAACGGCGAACACTGAAGCTTTCTTT
length: 14; J: TRBJ1-4; V: TRBV2; D: .; size: .; CDR3: CASSPGVINEKLFF; DNA: TGTGCCAGCAGTCCCGGGGTGATTAATGAAAAACTGTTTTTT
length: 14; J: TRBJ2-7; V: TRBV5-6; D: .; size: .; CDR3: CASSLPGNFYEQYF; DNA: TGTGCCAGCAGCTTGCCAGGGAACTTTTACGAGCAGTACTTC
length: 16; J: TRBJ2-7; V: TRBV6-5; D: TRBD2; size: .; CDR3: CASSYSGSGGYYEQYF; DNA: TGTGCCAGCAGTTACTCCGGGAGCGGGGGGTACTACGAGCAGTACTTC
length: 18; J: TRBJ1-2; V: TRBV5-1; D: TRBD1; size: .; CDR3: CASSQTPGQGRLRYGYTF; DNA: TGCGCCAGCAGCCAAACGCCGGGACAGGGGAGGTTAAGATATGGCTACACCTTC
length: 13; J: TRBJ2-3; V: TRBV19; D: .; size: .; CDR3: CASSSSSTDTQYF; DNA: TGTGCCAGTAGTAGCTCGTCCACAGATACGCAGTATTTT
length: 13; J: TRBJ1-2; V: TRBV5-5; D: .; size: .; CDR3: CASSPQGSYGYTF; DNA: TGTGCCAGCAGCCCCCAGGGGAGCTATGGCTACACCTTC
length: 13; J: TRBJ1-2; V: TRBV11-2; D: .; size: .; CDR3: CASSLRPSYGYTF; DNA: TGTGCCAGCAGCCTTAGGCCCTCCTATGGCTACACCTTC
length: 14; J: TRBJ2-2; V: TRBV5-1; D: .; size: .; CDR3: CASSLISDTGELFF; DNA: TGCGCCAGCAGCTTGATTAGCGACACCGGGGAGCTGTTTTTT
length: 15; J: TRBJ2-7; V: TRBV14; D: .; size: medium-sized; CDR3: CASSPTLRQGGEQYF; DNA: TGTGCCAGCAGCCCAACCCTGAGGCAGGGTGGCGAGCAGTACTTC
length: 16; J: TRBJ1-1; V: TRBV15; D: .; size: .; CDR3: CATSRDRGRGNTEAFF; DNA: TGTGCCACCAGCAGAGATCGGGGGCGCGGGAACACTGAAGCTTTCTTT
length: 15; J: TRBJ1-6; V: TRBV19; D: TRBD1; size: few; CDR3: CASSISRGYNSPLHF; DNA: TGTGCCAGTAGTATTTCCAGGGGGTATAATTCACCCCTCCACTTT